Listed here is a single TCR beta chain. Its target is unknown. With 60 Vbeta and 13 Jbeta primers, the PCR was carried out. Using immunoSEQ multiplex PCR, the repertoire was profiled, and TCRdb retains in-frame clones only, with some absent. The sample lists 150,000 to 200,000 clones, roughly 79% occurring once. The data are from a study of cytomegalovirus exposure and HLA in healthy donors. Study-wide findings and caveats: There were a few CMV-associated chains whose specificity for CMV antigens was confirmed in vitro. Rare sequences made up most TCRs, while some public TCRs were found in many donors. Most subjects' HLA-A and HLA-B alleles were reportedly predicted from TCR beta sequences.

At the time of sampling, donors were nominally healthy, though unrecorded immune exposures were likely. The sequencing sample was made of PBMCs. This clonotype was obtained from a male donor in good health and CMV-seronegative.

CDR3 sequence: CASSLQGARTETQYF. CDR3 DNA sequence: TGTGCCAGCAGTCTCCAGGGGGCGCGAACAGAGACCCAGTACTTC. V gene TRBV27 combines with J gene TRBJ2-5; 8 bases are shared with TRBD1. V was clipped by 5 bases and J by 4 bases; unmatched bases: 9. CDR3 size: 15 residues. CDR1 MNHEY and CDR2 SMNVEV come from the germline V gene (reference sequence).